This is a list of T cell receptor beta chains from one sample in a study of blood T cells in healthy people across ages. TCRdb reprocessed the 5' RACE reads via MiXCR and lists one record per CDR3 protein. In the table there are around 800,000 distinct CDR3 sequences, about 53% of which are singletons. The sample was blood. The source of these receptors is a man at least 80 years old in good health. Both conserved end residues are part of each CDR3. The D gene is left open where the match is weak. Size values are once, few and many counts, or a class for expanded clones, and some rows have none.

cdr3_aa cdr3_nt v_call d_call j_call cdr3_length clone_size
CASSYSNPGNEQYF TGTGCCAGCAGTTACTCGAATCCAGGGAACGAGCAGTACTTC TRBV6-6 . TRBJ2-7 14 .
CASSGGGVRTDTQYF TGCGCCAGCAGCGGTGGGGGCGTGCGCACAGATACGCAGTATTTT TRBV5-1 . TRBJ2-3 15 few
CASSAQGLAGGSYNEQYF TGTGCCAGCAGCGCCCAAGGACTAGCGGGAGGTTCATACAATGAGCAGTACTTC TRBV11-3 TRBD2 TRBJ2-5 18 .
CASSAPGLAGLEQYF TGTGCCAGCAGCGCACCGGGACTAGCGGGACTTGAGCAGTACTTC TRBV7-9 TRBD2 TRBJ2-7 15 .
CSATEQGKGREKLFF TGCAGTGCCACTGAACAGGGGAAAGGTCGTGAAAAACTGTTTTTT TRBV20-1 TRBD1 TRBJ1-4 15 .
CASSYSKSRTYTGELFF TGTGCCAGCAGTTACTCGAAATCCAGGACGTACACCGGGGAGCTGTTTTTT TRBV6-5 . TRBJ2-2 17 .
CATRRSGKADTQYF TGTGCCACCAGGCGGTCCGGGAAGGCAGATACGCAGTATTTT TRBV24-1 . TRBJ2-3 14 once
CASNRQGLNTGELFF TGTGCCAGCAACCGACAGGGTTTGAACACCGGGGAGCTGTTTTTT TRBV7-9 TRBD1 TRBJ2-2 15 once
CSGRDPNRDEQFF TGCAGCGGGCGGGATCCCAACAGGGATGAGCAGTTCTTC TRBV29-1 . TRBJ2-1 13 .
CVSSIYPEQGLKWQYF TGTGTCAGTAGTATCTATCCGGAACAGGGGCTCAAGTGGCAGTACTTC TRBV19 TRBD1 TRBJ2-7 16 .
CASSYNRVYGYTF TGTGCCAGCAGCTATAATAGGGTATATGGCTACACCTTC TRBV5-6 . TRBJ1-2 13 .
CASSSDWGEQYF TGTGCCAGCAGCTCCGATTGGGGCGAGCAGTACTTC TRBV5-6 . TRBJ2-7 12 .
CATSRGSLRTSWDIQYF TGTGCCACCAGCAGAGGGTCCCTGCGGACTAGTTGGGACATTCAGTACTTC TRBV15 TRBD2 TRBJ2-4 17 .
CASTSAQGGVSDTQYF TGTGCCAGCACCTCAGCCCAGGGGGGCGTCTCAGATACGCAGTATTTT TRBV12-3/TRBV12-4 . TRBJ2-3 16 few
CAISESLIPIGDGYTF TGTGCCATCAGTGAGTCTCTGATACCTATTGGAGACGGCTACACCTTC TRBV10-3 . TRBJ1-2 16 few
CASSLTGMGTEAFF TGCGCCAGCAGCTTAACAGGGATGGGTACTGAAGCTTTCTTT TRBV5-1 . TRBJ1-1 14 .
CSATGGAAAGTEAFF TGCAGTGCTACAGGGGGCGCGGCGGCGGGCACTGAAGCTTTCTTT TRBV20-1 TRBD1 TRBJ1-1 15 .
CSAYSGSSTDTQYF TGCAGTGCTTATAGCGGGAGTAGCACAGATACGCAGTATTTT TRBV20-1 TRBD2 TRBJ2-3 14 .
CASTSPGQGATDTQYF TGTGCCAGCACCTCGCCGGGACAGGGGGCTACAGATACGCAGTATTTT TRBV28 TRBD1 TRBJ2-3 16 .
CASSLGTSAWYNEQFF TGCGCCAGCAGCTTGGGGACTAGCGCCTGGTACAATGAGCAGTTCTTC TRBV5-1 TRBD2 TRBJ2-1 16 .
CASSPTGTNTDTQYF TGTGCCAGCAGCCCGACAGGCACCAACACAGATACGCAGTATTTT TRBV3-1 . TRBJ2-3 15 few
CASSGGDLGTYEQYF TGTGCCAGCAGTGGAGGGGACCTAGGGACCTACGAGCAGTACTTC TRBV6-2/TRBV6-3 . TRBJ2-7 15 .
CASKGSRPYSNQPQHF TGTGCCAGCAAAGGGTCACGTCCGTATAGCAATCAGCCCCAGCATTTT TRBV6-5 . TRBJ1-5 16 .
CASSSSGATKYNEQFF TGTGCCAGCAGTTCCTCGGGAGCCACAAAGTACAATGAGCAGTTCTTC TRBV28 . TRBJ2-1 16 .
CSASSSTGVGTQYF TGCAGTGCTAGTTCTTCAACAGGAGTTGGGACCCAGTACTTC TRBV20-1 . TRBJ2-5 14 .
CASSLALGPAGNTQYF TGTGCCAGCAGCTTAGCGCTAGGGCCCGCTGGAAATACGCAGTATTTT TRBV7-2 . TRBJ2-3 16 .
CASGLPRQSYNEQFF TGTGCTAGTGGTTTGCCTCGACAGAGCTACAATGAGCAGTTCTTC TRBV12-5 . TRBJ2-1 15 .
CASSSTLLNEQFF TGTGCCAGCAGCTCGACATTATTGAATGAGCAGTTCTTC TRBV7-9 . TRBJ2-1 13 .
CASNPTSGSSETQYF TGTGCCAGCAATCCGACTAGCGGGAGTTCTGAGACCCAGTACTTC TRBV7-2 TRBD2 TRBJ2-5 15 few
CASSQLGGGKPQHF TGTGCCAGCAGCCAGCTCGGCGGGGGGAAGCCCCAGCATTTT TRBV3-1 . TRBJ1-5 14 .
CASSEAQGVGETQYF TGTGCCAGCAGTGAAGCGCAGGGGGTGGGAGAGACCCAGTACTTC TRBV6-1 TRBD1 TRBJ2-5 15 .
CASSVEAAGGKNIQYF TGCGCCAGCAGCGTGGAGGCAGCGGGAGGAAAAAACATTCAGTACTTC TRBV5-1 TRBD2 TRBJ2-4 16 .
CASSLTPVGEQYF TGTGCCAGCAGTCTCACCCCAGTGGGAGAGCAGTACTTC TRBV3-1 . TRBJ2-7 13 .
CASSRRRTGTGVIGGYTF TGTGCCAGCAGCCGAAGACGAACCGGGACAGGAGTAATAGGGGGCTACACCTTC TRBV5-6 TRBD1 TRBJ1-2 18 .
CASRGQGAWGQYF TGTGCCAGCAGAGGACAGGGGGCCTGGGGGCAGTACTTC TRBV6-5 TRBD1 TRBJ2-7 13 .
CASTQVGARGYTF TGTGCCAGCACTCAGGTCGGGGCGAGAGGCTACACCTTC TRBV2 . TRBJ1-2 13 .
CASSLEGQGDEKLFF TGTGCCAGCAGTTTGGAGGGACAGGGTGATGAAAAACTGTTTTTT TRBV27 TRBD1 TRBJ1-4 15 .
CSAKTGDGEAFF TGCAGTGCTAAGACCGGGGATGGAGAAGCTTTCTTT TRBV20-1 . TRBJ1-1 12 .
CASSAGSGSPLHF TGTGCCAGCAGTGCGGGATCGGGTTCACCCCTCCACTTT TRBV2 . TRBJ1-6 13 .
CSATGTDYEQYF TGCAGTGCAACCGGGACTGACTACGAGCAGTACTTC TRBV20-1 . TRBJ2-7 12 .
CASSQGFAGVLATNEQFF TGTGCCAGCAGCCAAGGTTTCGCAGGGGTACTAGCGACCAATGAGCAGTTCTTC TRBV14 . TRBJ2-1 18 .
CASSQVPWEQYF TGTGCCAGCAGCCAAGTACCCTGGGAGCAGTACTTC TRBV2 . TRBJ2-7 12 .
CASTLGGAGTDTQYF TGTGCCAGCACCCTGGGCGGGGCCGGGACAGATACGCAGTATTTT TRBV28 . TRBJ2-3 15 .
CASSFGALGHRYAYF TGTGCCAGCAGTTTTGGGGCCTTGGGGCACAGATACGCGTATTTT TRBV28 . TRBJ2-3 15 few
CASSEWREGLPGANVLTF TGCGCCAGCAGTGAATGGCGGGAGGGCCTCCCTGGGGCCAACGTCCTGACTTTC TRBV10-2 TRBD2 TRBJ2-6 18 .
CASSLIQEYEQYF TGCGCCAGCAGCTTGATACAGGAGTACGAGCAGTACTTC TRBV5-1 . TRBJ2-7 13 once
CSVAPHDPSYNEQFF TGCAGCGTTGCGCCACACGACCCCTCCTACAATGAGCAGTTCTTC TRBV29-1 . TRBJ2-1 15 .
CASSGWASGRKKVQETQYF TGTGCCAGTAGTGGTTGGGCTAGCGGGAGAAAGAAGGTACAAGAGACCCAGTACTTC TRBV2 TRBD2 TRBJ2-5 19 many
CSARRLAYEQYF TGCAGTGCTAGGCGTCTTGCCTACGAGCAGTACTTC TRBV20-1 . TRBJ2-7 12 .
CSVYRGRGPYEQYF TGCAGCGTTTATCGGGGACGGGGACCCTACGAGCAGTACTTC TRBV29-1 . TRBJ2-7 14 .